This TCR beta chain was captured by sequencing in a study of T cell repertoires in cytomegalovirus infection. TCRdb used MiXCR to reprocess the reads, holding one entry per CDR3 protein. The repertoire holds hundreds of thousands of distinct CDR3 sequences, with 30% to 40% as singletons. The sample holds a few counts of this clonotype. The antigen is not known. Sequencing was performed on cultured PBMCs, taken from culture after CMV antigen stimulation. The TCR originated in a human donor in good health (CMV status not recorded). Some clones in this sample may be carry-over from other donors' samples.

CDR3 coding DNA: TGCGCCAGCAGCTTGGAAGGAGTCACAGATACGCAGTATTTT. Translation: CASSLEGVTDTQYF. J is TRBJ2-3 and V is TRBV5-1, with no clear D. Looked up from germline, CDR1 is SGHRS and CDR2 is YFSETQ. This CDR3 is built from 14 residues. Trimming pared 0 bases from V and 2 bases from J, leaving 7 bases between.